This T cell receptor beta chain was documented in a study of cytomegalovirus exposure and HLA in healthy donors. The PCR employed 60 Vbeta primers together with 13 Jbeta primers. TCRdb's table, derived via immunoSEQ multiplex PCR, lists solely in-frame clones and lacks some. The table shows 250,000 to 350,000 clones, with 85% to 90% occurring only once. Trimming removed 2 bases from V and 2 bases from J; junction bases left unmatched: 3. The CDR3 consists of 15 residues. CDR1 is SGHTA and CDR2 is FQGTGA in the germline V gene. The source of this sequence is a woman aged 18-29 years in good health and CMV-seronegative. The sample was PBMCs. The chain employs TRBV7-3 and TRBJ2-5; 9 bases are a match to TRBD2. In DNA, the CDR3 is TGTGCCAGCAGCTTAGCTAGCGGGGCACAAGAGACCCAGTACTTC. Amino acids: CASSLASGAQETQYF.